Listed here are 23 T cell receptor beta chains from one sample, sequenced in a study of CD8+CD57+ T cells in acquired aplastic anemia. Template material for TCR beta VDJ and CDR3 profiling consisted of genomic DNA. TCRdb used MiXCR to reprocess the reads, holding one entry per CDR3 protein. Here the sample spans about 210,000 distinct CDR3 sequences, 61% being singletons. Sequencing was done on a sample of sorted CD4+, CD8+, or CD8+CD57+ T cells (not recorded which) from PBMCs. These TCRs come from a human donor in good health.

The chain combines TRBV7-6 with TRBJ2-7; 15 bases line up with TRBD2. Germline lookup yields CDR1 SGHVS and CDR2 FNYEAQ. The length of the CDR3 is 17 residues. The CDR3, as DNA: TGTTCCATCAGCTTAGGACTAGCGGGAGGGCCTCCCTACGAGCAGTACTTC. Residues: CSISLGLAGGPPYEQYF. Using reference TRBV7-6 and TRBJ2-7 for the parts outside the CDR3, the full variable domain is GAGVSQSPRYKVTKRGQDVALRCDPISGHVSLYWYRQALGQGPEFLTYFNYEAQQDKSGLPNDRFSAERPEGSISTLTIQRTEQRDSAMYRCSISLGLAGGPPYEQYFGPGTRLTVT.

The genes are TRBV10-3 and TRBJ2-5, with D unclear. Trimming took off 7 bases at V and 1 base at J, with 10 bases between the two ends. The germline CDR1 and CDR2 sequences are ENHRY and SYGVKD. This CDR3 contains 13 residues. CDR3 amino acids: CAIKGAGQETQYF. CDR3 coding DNA: TGTGCCATCAAGGGTGCAGGCCAAGAGACCCAGTACTTC.

This clonotype was counted only a few times. The chain recombines TRBV19 with TRBJ1-6, with TRBD1 as a possible D gene (5 bases). V was cut by 7 bases and J by 7 bases, with 11 bases left in between. The CDR3 has 13 residues. Germline values: CDR1 LNHDA, CDR2 SQIVND (reference sequence). CDR3 in amino acids: CASKAGANSPLHF. The CDR3 DNA follows: TGTGCCAGTAAGGCCGGGGCCAATTCACCCCTCCACTTT.

This clonotype was counted at least ten times. V is TRBV2 and J is TRBJ1-2; the D is unclear. Germline V gene lookup returns CDR1 SNHLY and CDR2 FYNNEI. V lost 3 bases, J lost 8 bases, and 13 bases lay in between. The CDR3 is 13 amino acids. CDR3 bases: TGTGCCAGCAGTGATCATATTGTAATCGGCTACACCTTC. It is translated as CASSDHIVIGYTF.

In the case of this clonotype: A read error may account for a junction end that differs from germline. CDR3 loop: CARSVPGQGWTEAFF. Here the CDR3 DNA reads TGTGCCCGGAGTGTACCAGGACAGGGGTGGACTGAAGCTTTCTTT. The V gene is TRBV30, the J gene TRBJ1-1; 9 bases align to TRBD1. Germline V lookup: CDR1 GTSNPN, CDR2 SVGIG (reference sequence). This CDR3 has 15 amino acids.

On this clonotype itself: An end of the junction differs from the germline gene, which may be a read error. The chain carries TRBV14 and TRBJ2-1, with 7 bases identical to TRBD1. The CDR3 covers 12 residues. Per the germline V gene, CDR1 is SGHDN and CDR2 is FVKESK. The chain's CDR3 is CASSQNEPGQFF. The CDR3 region has the DNA TGTGCCAGCAGCCAAAACGAACCGGGACAGTTTTTC.

The CDR3 loop is CASSQGFRQGVTEAFF. The CDR3 DNA reads as TGCGCCAGCAGCCAAGGTTTTAGGCAGGGGGTCACTGAAGCTTTCTTT. The V call is TRBV4-1, the J call TRBJ1-1; TRBD1 aligns across 7 bases. Germline V gene data show CDR1 as MGHRA and CDR2 as YSYEKL. The V segment lost 1 base and the J segment 4 bases; nucleotides outside the gene matches: 9. The CDR3 is made up of 16 amino acids.

This clonotype appeared a few times. The junction does not match germline at one end; this may be a read error. This rearrangement joins TRBV7-7 to TRBJ1-1; D perhaps matches TRBD1 (5 bases). Germline V gives CDR1 SSHAT, CDR2 FNYEAQ (reference sequence). CDR3 length: 14 residues. The CDR3 here is CASSLGGEDTEAFF. The DNA of the CDR3 is TGTGCTAGCAGCCTTGGGGGGGAGGACACTGAAGCTTTCTTT.

This chain connects TRBV7-6 to TRBJ2-3; D may be TRBD1 or TRBD2 (6 bases each). The CDR3 extends over 15 amino acids. In germline, CDR1 is SGHVS, CDR2 FNYEAQ. V was pared by 3 bases and J by 5 bases, with 15 bases between. The CDR3 DNA follows: TGTGCCAGCAGCTTGGCGGGACAACCTGAAGATACGCAGTATTTT. This gives the protein CASSLAGQPEDTQYF.

This clonotype was seen a few times. The rearrangement uses TRBV6-5 and TRBJ2-7; no firm D call. Between the trimmed V and J ends, which lost 0 bases and 7 bases, there was a span of 4 bases. Germline lookup yields CDR1 MNHEY and CDR2 SVGAGI. The CDR3 spans 11 residues. This chain's CDR3 is CASSYSREQYF. CDR3 in DNA: TGTGCCAGCAGTTACTCGAGGGAGCAGTACTTC.

This chain connects TRBV6-6 to TRBJ1-1; possible D gene TRBD1, 6 bases. This CDR3 is built from 16 residues. V lost 6 bases and J 1 base, leaving 18 bases between the germline ends. Germline-derived CDR1 and CDR2 are MNHNY and SVGAGI (reference sequence). The CDR3 bases are TGTGCCAGCAGCCCAACCTTGACAGGAGAGAACACTGAAGCTTTCTTT. Protein: CASSPTLTGENTEAFF.

The chain employs TRBV7-8 and TRBJ2-7; D call uncertain. Trimming took 4 bases from V and 0 from J, leaving 4 bases between them. The CDR3 sequence is 12 residues long. Germline V gene data show CDR1 as SGHVS and CDR2 as FQNEAQ. For the CDR3, the DNA is TGTGCCAGCAGCTGGAGCTCCTACGAGCAGTACTTC. Translation gives CASSWSSYEQYF.

This clonotype was seen a single time. The gene calls are TRBV19 and TRBJ1-2, with D uncertain. Looked up from germline, CDR1 is LNHDA and CDR2 is SQIVND (reference sequence). Trimming shortened V by 5 bases and J by 6 bases, and 19 bases separated the two germline ends. CDR3 length: 15 residues. DNA for the CDR3: TGTGCCAGTAGTTCCTACGCCACGAGTACGAATGGCTACACCTTC. Amino acid sequence: CASSSYATSTNGYTF.

This clonotype was detected ten times or more. This rearrangement joins TRBV5-1 to TRBJ2-7; 16 bases line up with TRBD2. V dropped 0 bases and J dropped 5; count of bases not matched to a gene: 5. Germline V CDR1 and CDR2: SGHRS, YFSETQ. The CDR3 consists of 17 residues. CDR3 bases: TGCGCCAGCAGCTTGGTGGGGACTAGCGGGAGGGGGCACGAGCAGTACTTC. The encoded protein is CASSLVGTSGRGHEQYF.

The CDR3 DNA reads as TGTGCCAGTAGTATCGCAGTGAGCTCCTACGAGCAGTACTTC. Translating it yields CASSIAVSSYEQYF. The chain has TRBV19 and TRBJ2-7; no clear D. V lost 3 bases to trimming and J lost 0 bases, with 9 bases between them. The germline V gene encodes CDR1 LNHDA and CDR2 SQIVND (reference sequence). The CDR3 runs to 14 residues.

CDR3 amino acids: CASSFTSPYEQYF. The CDR3 nucleotides are TGTGCCAGCAGTTTTACAAGCCCCTACGAGCAGTACTTC. The chain is built from TRBV12-3 or TRBV12-4 and TRBJ2-7, with D uncertain. There are 13 residues in the CDR3. Trimming stripped 3 bases from V and 2 bases from J, with 8 bases between.

The V call is TRBV20-1, the J call TRBJ1-1; 7 bases match TRBD1. This CDR3 is built from 13 residues. CDR1 and CDR2 (germline): DFQATT, SNEGSKA (reference sequence). The V gene end was trimmed by 6 bases and the J gene end by 11 bases; junction bases not matched to a gene: 15. The CDR3 nucleotides read TGCAGTGCACGAGAGACAGGGACTCGTCTGGCTTTCTTT. This gives the protein CSARETGTRLAFF.

About this clonotype: The conserved final phenylalanine or tryptophan is absent from the CDR3, which likely points to a read error. The limits of the CDR3 on the DNA are not certain, so only TCRdb's listed CDR3 is given. V gene TRBV7-8 combines with J gene TRBJ2-5; the table's TRBD1 call for D was not verified on the DNA. The CDR3 is 13 residues long, counting both termini. Germline CDR1 and CDR2: SGHVS and FQNEAQ. Here the CDR3 reads CASSNGQGGAYSL.

V usage is TRBV10-1 and J usage is TRBJ1-1, with TRBD1 matching 7 bases. From germline, CDR1 is WNHNN and CDR2 SYGVQD (reference sequence). The CDR3 runs to 13 residues. The V segment lost 6 bases and the J segment 5 bases; nucleotides outside the gene matches: 6. The DNA of the CDR3 is TGCGCCAGCAGCCCTAACAGGGGAACTGAAGCTTTCTTT. This sequence encodes CASSPNRGTEAFF.

This clonotype occurred many times. The rearrangement uses TRBV5-1 and TRBJ2-3; a weak D match, TRBD2 (5 bases). V was shortened by 0 bases and J by 4 bases, with 12 bases between the two germline ends. The CDR3 is made up of 15 amino acids. CDR1 SGHRS and CDR2 YFSETQ come from the germline V gene. CDR3 residues: CASSLAVGMADTQYF. The DNA of the CDR3 is TGCGCCAGCAGCTTGGCCGTCGGGATGGCAGATACGCAGTATTTT. Full variable domain (rest looked up from reference TRBV5-1 and TRBJ2-3): KAGVTQTPRYLIKTRGQQVTLSCSPISGHRSVSWYQQTPGQGLQFLFEYFSETQRNKGNFPGRFSGRQFSNSRSEMNVSTLELGDSALYLCASSLAVGMADTQYFGPGTRLTVL.

The V call is TRBV19, the J call TRBJ2-5; 12 bases map to TRBD2. The CDR3 length is 16 residues. V trimming: 3 bases; J trimming: 4 bases; junction bases outside the gene matches: 6. Germline assignment: CDR1 LNHDA and CDR2 SQIVND (reference sequence). CDR3 sequence: CASSIGLAGKRETQYF. CDR3 sequence (DNA): TGTGCCAGTAGTATCGGACTAGCGGGAAAGAGAGAGACCCAGTACTTC.

This clonotype was recorded only once. V gene TRBV7-8 combines with J gene TRBJ2-1; D is possibly TRBD1 (6 bases). Per germline, CDR1 SGHVS and CDR2 FQNEAQ. The CDR3 has 14 amino acids. V shed 3 bases and J shed 8 bases, with 14 bases lying between them. The CDR3 DNA reads as TGTGCCAGCAGCTTTTTGACAGGTGCGGATGAGCAGTTCTTC. This encodes CASSFLTGADEQFF.

In its sample, this clonotype was seen once. A much larger clone is a single base away; this may be a read error. In this CDR3 the conserved last residue, phenylalanine or tryptophan, is missing, so a read error is likely. The rearrangement uses TRBV16 and TRBJ1-6; D is ambiguous. The CDR3 contains 12 residues. The germline gives CDR1 KGHSY, CDR2 FQNENV. CDR3 coding DNA: TGTGCCAGCAGCAAATCCCCTTTCAACCTCCACCTT. As protein: CASSKSPFNLHL.